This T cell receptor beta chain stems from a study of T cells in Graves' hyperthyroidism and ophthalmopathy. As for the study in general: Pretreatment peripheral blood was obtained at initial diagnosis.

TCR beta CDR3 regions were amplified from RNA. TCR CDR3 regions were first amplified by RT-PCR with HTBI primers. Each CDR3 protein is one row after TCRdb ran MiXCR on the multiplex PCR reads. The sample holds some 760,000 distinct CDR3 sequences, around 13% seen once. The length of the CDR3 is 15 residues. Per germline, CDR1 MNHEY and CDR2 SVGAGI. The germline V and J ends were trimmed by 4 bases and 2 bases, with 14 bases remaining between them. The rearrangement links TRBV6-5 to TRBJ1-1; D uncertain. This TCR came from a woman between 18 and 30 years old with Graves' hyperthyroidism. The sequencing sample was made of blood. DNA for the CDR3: TGTGCCAGCAGTTTATTGGGGTTCCCAAACACTGAAGCTTTCTTT. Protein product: CASSLLGFPNTEAFF.